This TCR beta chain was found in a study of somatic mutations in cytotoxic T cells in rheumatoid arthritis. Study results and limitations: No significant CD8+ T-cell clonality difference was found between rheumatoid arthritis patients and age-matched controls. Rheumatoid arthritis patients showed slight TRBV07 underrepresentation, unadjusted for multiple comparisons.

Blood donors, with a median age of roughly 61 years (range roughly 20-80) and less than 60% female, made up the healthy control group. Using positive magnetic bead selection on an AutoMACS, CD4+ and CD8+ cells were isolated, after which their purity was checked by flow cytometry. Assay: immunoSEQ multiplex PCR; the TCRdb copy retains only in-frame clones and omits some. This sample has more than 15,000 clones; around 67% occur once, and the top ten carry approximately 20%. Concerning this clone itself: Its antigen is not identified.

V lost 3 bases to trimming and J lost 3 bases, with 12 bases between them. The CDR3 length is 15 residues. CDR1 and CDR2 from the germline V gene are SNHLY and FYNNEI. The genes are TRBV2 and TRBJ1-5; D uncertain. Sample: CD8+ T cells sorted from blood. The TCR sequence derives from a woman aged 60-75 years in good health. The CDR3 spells CASSDQMESNQPQHF. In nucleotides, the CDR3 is TGTGCCAGCAGTGATCAGATGGAATCCAATCAGCCCCAGCATTTT.